This T cell receptor beta chain is drawn from a study of T cells in Graves' hyperthyroidism and ophthalmopathy. This clonotype was counted ten times or more. TCR beta CDR3 sequences were amplified from RNA transcripts. An initial round of RT-PCR targeting the TCR CDR3 relied on the HTBI primer set. One entry per CDR3 protein results from TCRdb running MiXCR on the multiplex PCR reads. The table has roughly 240,000 distinct CDR3 sequences, less than 20% seen once. Trimming took 7 bases from V and 2 from J, leaving 6 bases between them. The CDR3 is 12 amino acids. Germline V gene sequence: CDR1 MNHEY, CDR2 SMNVEV (reference sequence).

J is TRBJ1-5 and V is TRBV27; the D is unclear. What was sequenced was blood. The receptor was isolated from a woman under 30 with Graves' ophthalmopathy. Here the CDR3 reads CASTTGNQPQHF. The CDR3 DNA follows: TGTGCCAGCACCACAGGCAATCAGCCCCAGCATTTT.